A single sample is the source of the 28 T cell receptor beta chains below, sequenced in a study of CD8 T cells in acute hepatitis C reinfection. TCRdb keeps only in-frame clones here, not all; method: immunoSEQ multiplex PCR. This sample has some 40,000 clones, with 80% to 90% found just once. The time point is: naive CD8 control sorted from an acute-time-point sample. Sequencing used naive CD8+ T cells from PBMCs. Source of these receptors: a man under 40 with chronic hepatitis C.

The genes are TRBV9 and TRBJ2-5, with 9 bases that match TRBD1. Germline trimming cut 5 bases from V and 7 bases from J; bases unmatched to any gene: 9. The CDR3 sequence is 14 residues long. Germline V gene sequence: CDR1 SGDLS, CDR2 YYNGEE. The DNA for the CDR3 is TGTGCCAGCAGTGACAATTCGGGACAGGGGACCCAGTACTTC. Translating it yields CASSDNSGQGTQYF.

The chain recombines TRBV9 with TRBJ2-7, with 9 bases aligning to TRBD1. CDR1 SGDLS and CDR2 YYNGEE come from the germline V gene. J was trimmed by 6 bases and V by 4 bases; bases with no gene match: 8. CDR3 length equals 14 residues. For the CDR3, the DNA is TGTGCCAGCAGCCAGGGGACAGGGTTGAGCGAGCAGTACTTC. Protein: CASSQGTGLSEQYF.

J is TRBJ1-2 and V is TRBV9; no reliable D call. The CDR3 runs to 12 residues. Germline CDR1 reads SGDLS; CDR2 reads YYNGEE. With 4 bases removed from V and 10 bases from J, the gap between germline ends came to 14 bases. The CDR3 DNA reads TGTGCCAGCAGCCCCCGGGCAAGTTACTACACCTTC. Protein: CASSPRASYYTF.

The chain couples TRBV4-1 to TRBJ1-5, with 10 bases fitting TRBD1. Germline CDR1 and CDR2: MGHRA and YSYEKL. There are 15 residues in the CDR3. The J segment lost 5 bases and the V segment lost 1 base, leaving 2 bases of the junction unmatched. The CDR3 DNA is TGCGCCAGCAGCCAAGGGACAGGGGGTTATCAGCCCCAGCATTTT. This sequence encodes CASSQGTGGYQPQHF.

The chain couples TRBV6-5 to TRBJ2-3, with D uncertain. Germline V gene sequence: CDR1 MNHEY, CDR2 SVGAGI. CDR3 length: 14 amino acids. V dropped 4 bases and J dropped 0 bases, with 8 bases sitting between them. This CDR3 reads CASSLARSTDTQYF. The CDR3 DNA follows: TGTGCCAGCAGTTTGGCAAGGAGCACAGATACGCAGTATTTT.

On this clone: Relative to the germline gene, one junction end is altered; a read error may explain this. The chain is built from TRBV7-7 and TRBJ2-1, with D unclear. The V gene's germline CDR1 is SSHAT and CDR2 FNYEAQ (reference sequence). The CDR3 is made up of 13 amino acids. The CDR3 DNA follows: TGTGCTAGCAGCTTGAATCCTTACAATGAGCAGTTCTTC. This sequence encodes CASSLNPYNEQFF. Full variable domain (remainder filled in from reference TRBV7-7 and TRBJ2-1): GAGVSQSPRYKVTKRGQDVTLRCDPISSHATLYWYQQALGQGPEFLTYFNYEAQPDKSGLPSDRFSAERPEGSISTLTIQRTEQRDSAMYRCASSLNPYNEQFFGPGTRLTVL.

J is TRBJ1-4 and V is TRBV27; no firm D call. Trimming cost V 4 bases and J 8 bases, with 8 bases left between them. The CDR3 consists of 12 residues. Germline lookup yields CDR1 MNHEY and CDR2 SMNVEV (reference sequence). This CDR3 is CASSSGGEKLFF. CDR3 sequence (DNA): TGTGCCAGCAGTTCAGGAGGGGAAAAACTGTTTTTT.

The chain combines TRBV9 with TRBJ2-1; D ambiguous. CDR3 length equals 12 residues. CDR1 SGDLS and CDR2 YYNGEE come from the germline V gene. V was cut by 5 bases and J by 3 bases, with 6 bases left in between. As DNA, the CDR3 is TGTGCCAGCAGTTACAACTACAATGAGCAGTTCTTC. Translation gives CASSYNYNEQFF.

This rearrangement joins TRBV6-5 to TRBJ1-3; D is ambiguous. Germline CDR1 reads MNHEY; CDR2 reads SVGAGI. V was pared by 2 bases and J by 0 bases, with 5 bases between. This CDR3 has 14 amino acids. The CDR3 nucleotides read TGTGCCAGCAGTTACGGCATCTCTGGAAACACCATATATTTT. Translating it yields CASSYGISGNTIYF.

V is TRBV5-6 and J is TRBJ2-5; 7 nucleotides agree with TRBD1. This CDR3 is built from 14 residues. The V and J ends lost 4 bases and 6 bases, in that order; junction bases with no gene match: 9. Germline V gene sequence: CDR1 SGHDT, CDR2 YYEEEE. CDR3 residues: CASSSLRQGQTQYF. The CDR3 nucleotides read TGTGCCAGCAGCAGTCTAAGACAGGGTCAGACCCAGTACTTC. The variable domain in full, completed from reference TRBV5-6 and TRBJ2-5, reads DAGVTQSPTHLIKTRGQQVTLRCSPKSGHDTVSWYQQALGQGPQFIFQYYEEEERQRGNFPDRFSGHQFPNYSSELNVNALLLGDSALYLCASSSLRQGQTQYFGPGTRLLVL.

The gene calls are TRBV11-2 and TRBJ2-2, with TRBD2 matching 8 bases. Looked up from germline, CDR1 is SGHAT and CDR2 is FQNNGV. J was trimmed by 6 bases and V by 5 bases; bases with no gene match: 5. This CDR3 is 14 amino acids long. CDR3 residues: CASSQVAGPGELFF. The CDR3 DNA is TGTGCCAGCAGCCAGGTAGCGGGACCCGGGGAGCTGTTTTTT. The full variable domain, rest sourced from reference TRBV11-2 and TRBJ2-2, is EAGVAQSPRYKIIEKRQSVAFWCNPISGHATLYWYQQILGQGPKLLIQFQNNGVVDDSQLPKDRFSAERLKGVDSTLKIQPAKLEDSAVYLCASSQVAGPGELFFGEGSRLTVL.

This sequence joins TRBV9 and TRBJ1-2, with TRBD1 as a possible D gene (5 bases). The germline CDR1 and CDR2 sequences are SGDLS and YYNGEE. V lost 4 bases to trimming and J lost 8 bases, with 15 bases between them. CDR3 length: 13 amino acids. The CDR3 is CASSFSGIGGYTF. The CDR3, as DNA: TGTGCCAGCAGCTTCTCAGGGATAGGAGGCTACACCTTC. The whole variable domain, remainder taken from reference TRBV9 and TRBJ1-2, is DSGVTQTPKHLITATGQRVTLRCSPRSGDLSVYWYQQSLDQGLQFLIQYYNGEERAKGNILERFSAQQFPDLHSELNLSSLELGDSALYFCASSFSGIGGYTFGSGTRLTVV.

The V gene is TRBV18, the J gene TRBJ2-7; 8 bases are a match to TRBD1. V dropped 3 bases and J dropped 4; count of bases not matched to a gene: 5. The CDR3 loop spans 14 amino acids. The V gene's germline CDR1 is KGHSH and CDR2 LQKENI. CDR3 protein: CASSPLDRAYEQYF. CDR3 bases: TGTGCCAGCTCACCCCTGGACAGGGCTTACGAGCAGTACTTC. Drawing the rest from reference TRBV18 and TRBJ2-7, the complete variable domain is NAGVMQNPRHLVRRRGQEARLRCSPMKGHSHVYWYRQLPEEGLKFMVYLQKENIIDESGMPKERFSAEFPKEGPSILRIQQVVRGDSAAYFCASSPLDRAYEQYFGPGTRLTVT.

This clone was counted between two and nine times. The chain uses TRBV20-1 and TRBJ1-1; a possible D gene is TRBD1 (5 bases). There are 11 residues in the CDR3. Germline V gene lookup returns CDR1 DFQATT and CDR2 SNEGSKA (reference sequence). V was trimmed by 5 bases and J by 6 bases, leaving 10 bases between them. This chain's CDR3 is CSARRGPEAFF. The CDR3 nucleotides read TGCAGTGCTCGTCGGGGACCTGAAGCTTTCTTT.

This clone was observed a single time. This chain uses TRBV9 with TRBJ2-1; D not resolved. The CDR3 length is 15 residues. Trimming removed 2 bases from V and 0 bases from J, with 9 bases in between. Germline assignment: CDR1 SGDLS and CDR2 YYNGEE. The DNA for the CDR3 is TGTGCCAGCAGCGTTAGGAAGAGCTCCTACAATGAGCAGTTCTTC. Encoded protein: CASSVRKSSYNEQFF.

V is TRBV5-4 and J is TRBJ1-5, with D possibly matching TRBD1 (5 bases). This CDR3 has 14 residues. Deletions cut 3 bases from V and 9 bases from J, with 16 bases between. From germline, CDR1 is SGHNT and CDR2 YYREEE (reference sequence). CDR3 residues: CASSSGTEKGPQHF. The CDR3 DNA reads TGTGCCAGCAGCTCCGGGACGGAGAAGGGGCCCCAGCATTTT. The complete variable domain, with remaining parts taken from reference TRBV5-4 and TRBJ1-5, reads ETGVTQSPTHLIKTRGQQVTLRCSSQSGHNTVSWYQQALGQGPQFIFQYYREEENGRGNFPPRFSGLQFPNYSSELNVNALELDDSALYLCASSSGTEKGPQHFGDGTRLSIL.

V usage is TRBV6-5 and J usage is TRBJ2-3, with 9 bases identical to TRBD1. The V gene end was trimmed by 6 bases and the J gene end by 2 bases; junction bases not matched to a gene: 3. The CDR3 consists of 14 residues. Germline loops: CDR1 MNHEY, CDR2 SVGAGI. The CDR3 sequence is CASSGQGLTDTQYF. DNA of the CDR3: TGTGCCAGCAGCGGACAGGGGCTCACAGATACGCAGTATTTT.

CDR3 residues: CASSVGGRVEEAFF. The CDR3 nucleotides are TGTGCCAGCAGCGTAGGGGGGCGCGTAGAGGAAGCTTTCTTT. The chain combines TRBV9 with TRBJ1-1; tentative D call: TRBD1 (6 bases). This CDR3 region has 14 residues. The V gene lost 0 bases and the J gene lost 8 bases, with 14 bases spanning the gap. Per the germline V gene, CDR1 is SGDLS and CDR2 is YYNGEE.

The table lists this clone with a few counts. Other DNA sequences from this sample encode an identical CDR3 as well. The chain uses TRBV19 and TRBJ1-1, with D hard to call. Trimming stripped 3 bases from V and 1 base from J, with 6 bases between. From germline, CDR1 is LNHDA and CDR2 SQIVND (reference sequence). This CDR3 spans 13 amino acids. CDR3 region: CASSISGNTEAFF. For the CDR3, the DNA is TGTGCCAGTAGTATCTCTGGGAACACTGAAGCTTTCTTT.

V gene TRBV7-3 combines with J gene TRBJ2-1; 7 bases are a match to TRBD1. The CDR3 runs to 15 residues. The ends lost 1 base at V and 7 bases at J; junction bases unmatched: 7. Looked up from germline, CDR1 is SGHTA and CDR2 is FQGTGA. In DNA, the CDR3 is TGTGCCAGCAGCTTAAACGGACAGGCTCCAAATGAGCAGTTCTTC. Translation: CASSLNGQAPNEQFF.

The chain uses TRBV7-6 and TRBJ1-1; tentative D call: TRBD1 (6 bases). CDR1 and CDR2 (germline): SGHVS, FNYEAQ. Trimming cost V 8 bases and J 4 bases, with 11 bases left between them. CDR3 size: 12 residues. The CDR3 region has the DNA TGTGCCAGCGGAGGACAGCTCACTGAAGCTTTCTTT. As protein: CASGGQLTEAFF.

The CDR3 DNA reads as TGTGCCAGCAGCTCCCCCGGGGGCGTCTACGAGCAGTACTTC. This sequence encodes CASSSPGGVYEQYF. The V gene is TRBV7-9, the J gene TRBJ2-7; possibly TRBD1 or TRBD2 for D (6 bases each). V gave up 4 bases and J gave up 3 bases, with 13 bases separating them. Germline-derived CDR1 and CDR2 are SEHNR and FQNEAQ (reference sequence). The CDR3 is 14 residues long.

The chain carries TRBV7-2 and TRBJ1-2, with D perhaps TRBD1 (5 bases). This CDR3 spans 19 amino acids. Trimming stripped 2 bases from V and 0 bases from J, with 22 bases between. Looked up from germline, CDR1 is SGHTA and CDR2 is FQGNSA. This CDR3 is CASSLIQPSQGIANYGYTF. The CDR3 bases are TGTGCCAGCAGCTTAATTCAACCTTCTCAGGGTATAGCTAACTATGGCTACACCTTC.

The rearrangement links TRBV9 to TRBJ1-1; possible D gene TRBD1, 5 bases. Germline CDR1 is SGDLS and CDR2 is YYNGEE. The CDR3 spans 15 residues. V lost 0 bases and J lost 1, with 10 bases in between. This CDR3 is CASSVGGTGNTEAFF. The CDR3 DNA reads as TGTGCCAGCAGCGTAGGGGGAACAGGGAACACTGAAGCTTTCTTT.

This chain uses TRBV27 with TRBJ1-1, with TRBD1 matching 7 bases. Germline trimming cut 7 bases from V and 4 bases from J; bases unmatched to any gene: 9. CDR3 length equals 14 residues. Germline-derived CDR1 and CDR2 are MNHEY and SMNVEV (reference sequence). The CDR3 protein is CASKPGGFRTEAFF. DNA of the CDR3: TGTGCCAGCAAGCCAGGGGGTTTTCGCACTGAAGCTTTCTTT.

This chain connects TRBV15 to TRBJ2-7, with D possibly being TRBD2 (7 bases). The CDR3 length is 12 residues. V was clipped by 5 bases and J by 6 bases, with 11 bases between them. Germline-derived CDR1 and CDR2 are LNHNV and YYDKDF (reference sequence). DNA for the CDR3: TGTGCCACCAGCCAAGGGGGGGTCGAGCAGTACTTC. Residues: CATSQGGVEQYF.

This clone was recorded only once. This sample also contains other DNA sequences that code for the same CDR3. The chain is built from TRBV19 and TRBJ2-3; D gene ambiguous. The CDR3 covers 11 residues. CDR1 and CDR2 (germline): LNHDA, SQIVND (reference sequence). The ends were cut back, 5 bases at V and 4 bases at J, with 4 bases in the middle. CDR3 nucleotide sequence: TGTGCCAGTAGTCGAGCAGATACGCAGTATTTT. This codes for CASSRADTQYF.

This clone showed up just once. The gene calls are TRBV4-2 and TRBJ2-3; D call uncertain. Trimming took 0 bases from V and 1 from J, leaving 5 bases between them. This CDR3 contains 14 residues. Germline loops: CDR1 LGHNA, CDR2 YNFKEQ. The CDR3 DNA reads TGTGCCAGCAGCCAAGAGATTGGCACAGATACGCAGTATTTT. Translation: CASSQEIGTDTQYF.